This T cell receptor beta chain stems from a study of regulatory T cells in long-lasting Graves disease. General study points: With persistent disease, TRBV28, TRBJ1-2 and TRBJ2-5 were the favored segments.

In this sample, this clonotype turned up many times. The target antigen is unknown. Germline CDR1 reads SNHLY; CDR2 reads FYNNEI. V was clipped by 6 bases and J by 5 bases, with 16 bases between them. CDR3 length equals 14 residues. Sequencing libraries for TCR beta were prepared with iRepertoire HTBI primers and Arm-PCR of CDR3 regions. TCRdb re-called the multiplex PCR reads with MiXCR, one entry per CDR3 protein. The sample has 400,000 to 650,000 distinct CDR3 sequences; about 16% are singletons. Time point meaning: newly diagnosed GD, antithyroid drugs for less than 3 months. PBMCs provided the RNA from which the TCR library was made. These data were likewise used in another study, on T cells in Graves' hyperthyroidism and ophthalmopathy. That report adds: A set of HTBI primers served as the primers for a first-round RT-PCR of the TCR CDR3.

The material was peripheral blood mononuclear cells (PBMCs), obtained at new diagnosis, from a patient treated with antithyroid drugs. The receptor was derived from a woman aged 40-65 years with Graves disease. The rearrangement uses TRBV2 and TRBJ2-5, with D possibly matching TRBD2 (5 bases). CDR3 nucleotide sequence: TGTGCCAGCAGCGACTTTGAGGGTGGGGAGACCCAGTACTTC. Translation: CASSDFEGGETQYF.